These T cell receptor beta chains were read from a single sample in a study of blood T cell repertoires in COVID-19. TCRdb's copy holds only in-frame clones and misses some; the assay was immunoSEQ multiplex PCR. This sample has a few hundred thousand clones, with 65% to 90% found just once. Specimen: peripheral blood. The receptors were sampled from a man aged 50-60 years with active or convalescent COVID-19. The CDR3 runs from the conserved cysteine through the conserved F or W. The order of the fields is V gene, clone size, D gene, J gene, CDR3 DNA, CDR3 protein. The D gene is left open where the match is weak. Clone size is shown for a subset of rows, as once, few, many or a class of expanded clone.

>TRBV5-1|NA|TRBD2|TRBJ2-7
TGCGCCAGCAGCATTGCTCCGGGACTAGCCTTCTACGAGCAGTACTTC
CASSIAPGLAFYEQYF
>TRBV7-2|NA|TRBD2|TRBJ2-3
TGTGCCAGCAGCTTAGGGTCCGGACTAGCGGGGGGGGCAGATACGCAGTATTTT
CASSLGSGLAGGADTQYF
>TRBV27|NA|TRBD1|TRBJ2-3
TGTGCCAGCAGCACCAGGACAGGGGGCGCGAGACAAGATACGCAGTATTTT
CASSTRTGGARQDTQYF
>TRBV4-1|NA|TRBD1|TRBJ1-1
TGCGCCAGCAGCCGCGGGACAGGGGGCCGTAACACTGAAGCTTTCTTT
CASSRGTGGRNTEAFF
>TRBV18|NA|NA|TRBJ1-4
TGTGCCAGCTCACCAAGGGGTACTGCAACTAATGAAAAACTGTTTTTT
CASSPRGTATNEKLFF
>TRBV28|NA|NA|TRBJ1-2
TGTGCCAGCAGCTCGACGGCGGCCTGGGGCTACACCTTC
CASSSTAAWGYTF
>TRBV28|NA|NA|TRBJ2-5
TGTGCCAGTAAAACTAACGGAATAGAGACCCAGTACTTC
CASKTNGIETQYF
>TRBV5-4|NA|TRBD2|TRBJ2-1
TGTGCCAGCAGCTCGGGTGGAAGCGGGGAGCTCTTC
CASSSGGSGELF
>TRBV5-1|NA|TRBD1|TRBJ2-1
TGCGCCAGCAGCTCTCTGACAGGGCCTTACAATGAGCAGTTCTTC
CASSSLTGPYNEQFF
>TRBV4-2|NA|NA|TRBJ2-5
TGTGCCAGCAGCCAGGGTCGGACTACCCTCCAAGAGACCCAGTACTTC
CASSQGRTTLQETQYF
>TRBV5-5|NA|NA|TRBJ2-2
TGTGCCAGCAGCTACGTCGGGGGTGGCACCGGGGAGCTGTTTTTT
CASSYVGGGTGELFF
>TRBV14|NA|NA|TRBJ1-5
TGTGCCAGCAGCCCTGGACTCTCTGGCGGCAATCAGCCCCAGCATTTT
CASSPGLSGGNQPQHF
>TRBV7-3|NA|NA|TRBJ2-3
TGTGCCAGCAGCCGCAACACACAGCCAGATACGCAGTATTTT
CASSRNTQPDTQYF
>TRBV7-3|NA|NA|TRBJ1-1
TGTGCCAGCAGCCTAGGGCCTAGGGGAACTGAAGCTTTCTTT
CASSLGPRGTEAFF
>TRBV19|NA|TRBD1|TRBJ1-1
TGTGCCAGTAGTTTTTCAACAGGGGGCCCTGAAGCTTTCTTT
CASSFSTGGPEAFF
>TRBV28|NA|TRBD2|TRBJ2-3
TGTGCCAGCAGTCCAGCGGGAGGGCCTGGAGATACGCAGTATTTT
CASSPAGGPGDTQYF
>TRBV7-2|NA|NA|TRBJ2-1
TGTGCCAGCAGCCTCTCCGGAGGGGACAATGAGCAGTTCTTC
CASSLSGGDNEQFF
>TRBV18|NA|TRBD2|TRBJ2-1
TGTGCCAGCTCACCACAGGGACTAGCGGGTGACAATGAGCAGTTCTTC
CASSPQGLAGDNEQFF
>TRBV5-6|NA|TRBD1|TRBJ1-2
TGTGCCAGCAGCATAACCGGGACAGGGGTTGAGTACACCTTC
CASSITGTGVEYTF
>TRBV9|NA|NA|TRBJ1-3
TGTGCCAGCAGCGTAGATCCCGGACAGTCCTCGAGCTCTGGAAACACCATATATTTT
CASSVDPGQSSSSGNTIYF
>TRBV5-1|NA|TRBD1|TRBJ1-1
TGCGCCAGCAGCCTAACATGGACAGGGAGCATGAACACTGAAGCTTTCTTT
CASSLTWTGSMNTEAFF
>TRBV20-1|NA|TRBD2|TRBJ2-7
TGCAGTGCTGGTGAGCCGGGACTAGCGGACTACGAGCAGTACTTC
CSAGEPGLADYEQYF
>TRBV5-6|large|TRBD1|TRBJ1-1
TGTGCCAGCAGCGCAGGGGGCATGAACACTGAAGCTTTCTTT
CASSAGGMNTEAFF
>TRBV5-4|NA|TRBD1|TRBJ1-1
TGTGCCAGCAGCGTAGGACAGGGGAGGACTGAAGCTTTCTTT
CASSVGQGRTEAFF
>TRBV2|NA|NA|TRBJ1-5
TGTGCCAGCAGTGAAGGGGCACCGGGAGATCAGCCCCAGCATTTT
CASSEGAPGDQPQHF
>TRBV24-1|NA|TRBD2|TRBJ2-2
TGTGCCACCAGTCGGCGACTAGCGACCGGGGAGCTGTTTTTT
CATSRRLATGELFF
>TRBV10-3|NA|TRBD2|TRBJ2-3
TGTGCCATCAGTGAGTCGTTAGCGGGAGTGACAGATACGCAGTATTTT
CAISESLAGVTDTQYF
>TRBV7-3|few|NA|TRBJ2-2
TGTGCCAGCAGCTTGGGTTGGGCCAGGGAGCTGTTTTTT
CASSLGWARELFF